This TCR beta chain was obtained from a study of blood T cell repertoires in COVID-19. Study-level background: Sample material is recorded as cDNA or gDNA derived from T cells, B-cell-depleted T cells, or PBMCs.

Original processing notes: Estimation of nucleated cell counts was performed using reference gene primer amplification. Data came from immunoSEQ multiplex PCR; TCRdb stores just in-frame clones and leaves some out. Clone size and V and J calls were adopted from that table, with D and trimming inferred from the DNA. The profile shows about 190,000 clones, nearly 90% of them singletons. V was trimmed by 4 bases and J by 1 base, leaving 10 bases between them. The length of the CDR3 is 14 residues. Germline V gene lookup returns CDR1 SEHNR and CDR2 FQNEAQ (reference sequence). The source material was peripheral blood. This chain uses TRBV7-9 with TRBJ1-1; no definite D call. This sequence was found in a man in his fifties or sixties with active or convalescent COVID-19. The CDR3 sequence is CASSSGPKNTEAFF. CDR3 sequence (DNA): TGTGCCAGCAGCTCAGGCCCGAAGAACACTGAAGCTTTCTTT. The variable domain in full, with the rest retrieved from reference TRBV7-9 and TRBJ1-1, is DTGVSQNPRHKITKRGQNVTFRCDPISEHNRLYWYRQTLGQGPEFLTYFQNEAQLEKSRLLSDRFSAERPKGSFSTLEIQRTEQGDSAMYLCASSSGPKNTEAFFGQGTRLTVV.